These 9 T cell receptor beta chains were sequenced from one sample in a study of blood T cells in healthy people across ages. The use of a sample-barcoded 5' primer and a J-beta primer mix characterized a second PCR of roughly 6 to 11 cycles. TCRdb itself ran the 5' RACE reads through MiXCR, one entry per CDR3 protein. The sample records some 900,000 distinct CDR3 sequences, roughly 50% being singletons. Sequences were obtained from blood. These TCRs come from a man aged 30 to 45 in good health.

This clonotype was counted a few times. The genes are TRBV5-4 and TRBJ2-1; 7 bases fit TRBD2. The CDR3 has 14 amino acids. Looked up from germline, CDR1 is SGHNT and CDR2 is YYREEE (reference sequence). V was pared by 6 bases and J by 9 bases, with 12 bases of the junction left unmatched. CDR3 sequence (DNA): TGTGCCAGCACCGCCGGGGGGTTGAGAAGTGAGCAGTTCTTC. Translating it yields CASTAGGLRSEQFF.

The V and J genes are TRBV5-1 and TRBJ2-3, with D possibly matching TRBD1 (6 bases). Germline CDR1 SGHRS, CDR2 YFSETQ. Trimming removed 4 bases from V and 6 bases from J, with 18 bases in between. CDR3 length: 15 amino acids. The CDR3 region is CASSPPGQRRDTQYF. CDR3 nucleotide sequence: TGCGCCAGCAGCCCGCCAGGACAGCGGCGGGATACGCAGTATTTT.

CDR3 sequence reads: CSVDGQGYNEQFF. The CDR3 bases are TGCAGCGTTGATGGGCAGGGGTACAATGAGCAGTTCTTC. The chain uses TRBV29-1 and TRBJ2-1; D possibly corresponds to TRBD1 (6 bases). V lost 3 bases and J 4 bases, leaving 10 bases between the germline ends. The CDR3 has 13 amino acids. The germline V gene has CDR1 SQVTM and CDR2 ANQGSEA.

This sequence joins TRBV20-1 and TRBJ2-3; TRBD1 or TRBD2 may be the D gene (5 bases each). The V end was cut by 4 bases, the J end by 4 bases, with 18 bases between. CDR1 and CDR2 (germline): DFQATT, SNEGSKA (reference sequence). The CDR3 contains 15 residues. The CDR3 here is CSATRGASSADTQYF. The DNA of the CDR3 is TGCAGTGCTACTAGAGGGGCATCGTCGGCAGATACGCAGTATTTT.

V usage is TRBV3-1 and J usage is TRBJ2-1; D is unresolved. The CDR3 is 17 residues long. V was clipped by 0 bases and J by 1 base, with 13 bases between them. Looked up from germline, CDR1 is LGHDT and CDR2 is YNNKEL (reference sequence). CDR3 amino acids: CASSQEVLSGSYNEQFF. For the CDR3, the DNA is TGTGCCAGCAGCCAAGAGGTGTTGTCAGGATCCTACAATGAGCAGTTCTTC.

This clonotype has more than one count but fewer than ten. The rearrangement uses TRBV6-1 and TRBJ2-7; TRBD1 agrees at 10 bases. V was pared by 6 bases and J by 2 bases, with 4 bases of the junction left unmatched. Germline V lookup: CDR1 MNHNS, CDR2 SASEGT. This CDR3 has 14 amino acids. DNA for the CDR3: TGTGCCAGCAGGCCCGGGACAGGGGCCTACGAGCAGTACTTC. Amino acid sequence: CASRPGTGAYEQYF.

Note on this clonotype: A much larger clone lies one base from this, so it may be a read error. The chain has TRBV5-8 and TRBJ2-1, with TRBD2 identical over 7 bases. The CDR3 contains 14 residues. In germline, CDR1 is SGHTS, CDR2 YDEGEE. The CDR3 bases are TGTACCAGCAGCCTCGGGACTAAAAACAATGAGCAGTTCTTC. Translation: CTSSLGTKNNEQFF. Full variable domain (outside the CDR3, taken from reference TRBV5-8 and TRBJ2-1): EAGVTQSPTHLIKTRGQQATLRCSPISGHTSVYWYQQALGLGLQFLLWYDEGEERNRGNFPPRFSGRQFPNYSSELNVNALELEDSALYLCTSSLGTKNNEQFFGPGTRLTVL.

The V gene is TRBV12-3 or TRBV12-4, the J gene TRBJ1-2; D not certain. This CDR3 has 13 residues. V was clipped by 5 bases and J by 8 bases, with 15 bases between them. As DNA, the CDR3 is TGTGCCAGCAGTATCGCTCCCCGGGAGGGCTACACCTTC. It encodes CASSIAPREGYTF.

The chain carries TRBV18 and TRBJ2-7; D remains ambiguous. V was cut by 2 bases and J by 0 bases, with 8 bases left in between. Germline V CDR1 and CDR2: KGHSH, LQKENI. This CDR3 comprises 14 residues. CDR3 in DNA: TGTGCCAGCTCACCAGACGGTTCCTCCTACGAGCAGTACTTC. This gives the protein CASSPDGSSYEQYF.